This TCR beta chain came from a study of STAT3 mutations in large granular lymphocyte leukemia. The overall study: Roughly half the longitudinally sequenced T-LGLL patients had canonical STAT3 mutations. Immunosuppressive therapy was given to more than half of T-LGLL patients.

Study-wide results and caveats: Persisting codominant clonotypes may have hidden a small pathogenic clone. In several patients, dominant TCR clone burden exceeded STAT3 mutant burden. In T-cell large granular lymphocyte leukemia, about half of patients showed multiple immunodominant subclonotypes.

Germline-derived CDR1 and CDR2 are SEHNR and FQNEAQ (reference sequence). V lost 1 base and J lost 5, with 7 bases in between. This CDR3 region has 13 residues. This clone was seen once. Its antigen is currently unknown. Sequencing used immunoSEQ multiplex PCR; TCRdb keeps in-frame clones, though not all of them. Of about 42,000 clones listed, about 81% are singletons. The V and J genes are TRBV7-9 and TRBJ2-3; D ambiguous. Sequences were obtained from PBMCs. The clonotype comes from a human donor with T large granular lymphocyte leukemia. Some clones in this sample may be carry-over from other donors' samples. The CDR3 DNA follows: TGTGCCAGCAGCTTAGATCTGGGAGATACGCAGTATTTT. Its protein is CASSLDLGDTQYF.